The count of the clone carrying this TCR beta chain is one. The CDR3 contains 12 residues. The V gene's germline CDR1 is ENHRY and CDR2 SYGVKD. Trimming removed 11 bases from V and 2 bases from J, with 12 bases in between. The entry originates in a study of blood T cell repertoires in COVID-19. This table comes from immunoSEQ multiplex PCR, and its TCRdb copy is limited to in-frame clones, with some not included. The sample consists of approximately 300,000 clones, roughly 85% of them appearing once. The TCR sequence derives from a young woman who had been exposed to COVID-19. The genes are TRBV10-3 and TRBJ1-1; TRBD1 might be the D (6 bases). Sequenced: PBMCs or T cells enriched from blood (not recorded which). CDR3 amino acids: CAGGGQNTEAFF. The CDR3 DNA follows: TGTGCCGGGGGCGGACAAAACACTGAAGCTTTCTTT.